The clone carrying this TCR beta chain is deemed large (0.1 to 1%). Its specificity is not known. Per the original data handling: Variation in CDR3 across clinicopathological groups served as the basis for constructing a distant-metastasis classifier in papillary thyroid cancer. Using MiXCR, TCRdb re-called clones from the PCR reads. The V and J calls and clone size come from TCRdb's table, not from the authors' own analysis. The sample has 7,000 to 9,500 clones; 24% are singletons. CDR3 length: 13 residues. Per the germline V gene, CDR1 is KGHDR and CDR2 is SFDVKD. V lost 5 bases to trimming and J lost 3 bases, with 10 bases between them. This sample is part of a study of metastatic and nonmetastatic thyroid tumors. On the study more broadly: The study looked at repertoires side by side in blood and in tumor or nodule tissue from malignant and benign thyroid patients. Broader study findings: The study reportedly found significantly higher TCR beta diversity in malignant thyroid tumors than benign nodules, in blood and tumor.

No treatment had been given to any patient before thyroid surgery. The chain couples TRBV24-1 to TRBJ2-7, with no clear D. This TCR was sampled from a female donor with papillary thyroid cancer or a benign thyroid nodule (not recorded which). Some clones in this sample may be carry-over from other donors' samples. Sequencing was carried out using tumor tissue. CDR3 region: CATSAGIDYEQYF. CDR3 bases: TGTGCCACCAGTGCTGGGATAGACTACGAGCAGTACTTC.